Many counts were recorded for the clone carrying this TCR beta chain. This record belongs to a study of Graves' ophthalmopathy and Graves' hyperthyroidism. On the study more broadly: Peripheral blood was obtained at first diagnosis, ahead of any treatment.

Using RNA transcripts, the TCR beta CDR3 regions were amplified. RT-PCR was first run with HTBI primers, then multiplex PCR in a second round. TCRdb re-derived calls from the multiplex PCR reads in MiXCR, one entry per CDR3 protein. Here the sample spans over 200,000 distinct CDR3 sequences, approximately 29% being singletons. The germline V gene has CDR1 MDHEN and CDR2 SYDVKM. The junction had 17 bases not matched to a gene; V was cut back by 4 bases and J by 0 bases. The CDR3 spans 19 residues. Uncontrolled infections, pregnancy, lactation or other autoimmune diseases led to patient exclusion. Physicians reached a diagnosis by relying on clinical symptoms, serum thyroxine, TRAb, thyroid ultrasound and orbital computed tomography. Sampling around 9.8 ml of fresh peripheral blood provided the PBMCs.

Source material: peripheral blood. The chain couples TRBV28 to TRBJ2-7; 8 bases match TRBD2. The TCR was taken from a man aged 50 to 59 with Graves' ophthalmopathy. The CDR3 DNA reads as TGTGCCAGCAGTTCCCACGGAGGAGTGGCGGGAGGCAGCTCCTACGAGCAGTACTTC. It encodes CASSSHGGVAGGSSYEQYF.